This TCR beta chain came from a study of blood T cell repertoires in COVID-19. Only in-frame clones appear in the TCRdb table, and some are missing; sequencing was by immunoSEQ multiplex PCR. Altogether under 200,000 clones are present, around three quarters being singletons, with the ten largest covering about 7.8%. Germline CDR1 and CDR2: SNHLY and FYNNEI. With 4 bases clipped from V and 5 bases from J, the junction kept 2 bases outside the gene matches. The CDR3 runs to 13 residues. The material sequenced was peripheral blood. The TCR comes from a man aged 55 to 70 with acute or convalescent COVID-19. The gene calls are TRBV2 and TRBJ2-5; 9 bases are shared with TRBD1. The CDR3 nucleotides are TGTGCCAGCAGTGCCGGGACAGGGGAGACCCAGTACTTC. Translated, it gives CASSAGTGETQYF.